These 31 T cell receptor beta chains were sequenced from one sample in a study of sequential checkpoint blockade in melanoma. Using immunoSEQ multiplex PCR, the repertoire was profiled, and TCRdb retains in-frame clones only, with some absent. Altogether under 20,000 clones are present, 56% being singletons, with the ten largest covering roughly 18%. Treatment denoted: randomized to nivolumab then ipilimumab (arm A) or the reverse (arm B). Sequenced here: CD8+ T cells sorted from blood (inferred from file names), sampled from a patient given nivolumab and ipilimumab in sequence. The receptors originated from a human donor with melanoma.

The chain couples TRBV5-6 to TRBJ2-3; D perhaps matches TRBD2 (5 bases). From germline, CDR1 is SGHDT and CDR2 YYEEEE. This CDR3 comprises 14 residues. V was trimmed by 0 bases and J by 3 bases, leaving 8 bases between them. The CDR3 nucleotides are TGTGCCAGCAGCTTGGGCAGGAGGACAGATACGCAGTATTTT. Residues: CASSLGRRTDTQYF.

The rearrangement uses TRBV4-1 and TRBJ1-2; D is undetermined. The length of the CDR3 is 15 residues. In germline, CDR1 is MGHRA, CDR2 YSYEKL. Trimming shortened V by 0 bases and J by 4 bases, and 12 bases separated the two germline ends. CDR3 in amino acids: CASSQEWSSLYGYTF. The CDR3 DNA sequence: TGCGCCAGCAGCCAAGAATGGAGCAGTCTCTATGGCTACACCTTC.

This clone was counted only a few times. V usage is TRBV10-3 and J usage is TRBJ1-1; perhaps TRBD1 as D (5 bases). In germline, CDR1 is ENHRY, CDR2 SYGVKD. V was pared by 6 bases and J by 7 bases, with 12 bases between. The CDR3 has 12 amino acids. The chain's CDR3 is CAIRDTAVEAFF. The CDR3 bases are TGTGCCATCAGGGACACTGCCGTTGAAGCTTTCTTT.

The chain uses TRBV6-4 and TRBJ2-1, with a weak D call TRBD1 (6 bases). Germline V gene data show CDR1 as MRHNA and CDR2 as SNTAGT. This CDR3 is 15 amino acids long. V lost 3 bases to trimming and J lost 2 bases, with 11 bases between them. The CDR3 sequence: CASSEAGEPYNEQFF. In DNA, the CDR3 is TGTGCCAGCAGTGAAGCAGGGGAACCCTACAATGAGCAGTTCTTC.

The rearrangement joins TRBV9 to TRBJ2-7; the D gene is possibly TRBD2 (5 bases). V gave up 0 bases and J gave up 6 bases, with 19 bases separating them. The CDR3 totals 16 residues. Germline V CDR1 and CDR2: SGDLS, YYNGEE. CDR3 coding DNA: TGTGCCAGCAGCGTAGGGTTGGTCGCGACTACGGGCGAGCAGTACTTC. This gives the protein CASSVGLVATTGEQYF.

V is TRBV28 and J is TRBJ1-5; tentatively, D is TRBD1 (5 bases). V gave up 5 bases and J gave up 9 bases, with 14 bases separating them. The CDR3 is made up of 13 amino acids. Germline CDR1 MDHEN, CDR2 SYDVKM. CDR3 protein: CASSPGGSGPQHF. In DNA, the CDR3 is TGTGCCAGCAGTCCGGGGGGGAGTGGGCCCCAGCATTTT.

The V and J genes are TRBV6-6 and TRBJ1-1, with 7 bases matching TRBD1. CDR1 MNHNY and CDR2 SVGAGI come from the germline V gene (reference sequence). Trimming removed 2 bases from V and 5 bases from J; junction bases left unmatched: 2. The CDR3 is 13 amino acids. The CDR3 bases are TGTGCCAGCAGTTACCAGACAGGGACTGAAGCTTTCTTT. Protein product: CASSYQTGTEAFF.

This clone was seen only a few times. This chain joins TRBV28 and TRBJ1-2; the match to TRBD1 covers 7 bases. Germline V lookup: CDR1 MDHEN, CDR2 SYDVKM. With 11 bases clipped from V and 4 bases from J, the junction kept 19 bases outside the gene matches. The CDR3 runs 16 residues. This chain's CDR3 is CAGRPNAGGQAYGYTF. The CDR3 bases are TGTGCCGGACGGCCAAACGCAGGGGGGCAAGCCTATGGCTACACCTTC.

The chain combines TRBV15 with TRBJ1-1; D unclear. CDR1 is LNHNV, CDR2 YYDKDF, per germline (reference sequence). V was trimmed by 0 bases and J by 0 bases, leaving 14 bases between them. The CDR3 has 17 amino acids. The CDR3 DNA follows: TGTGCCACCAGCAGAGATTTCGACATGAGGGTGAACACTGAAGCTTTCTTT. Translating it yields CATSRDFDMRVNTEAFF.

A few counts support this clone. The chain employs TRBV2 and TRBJ1-1; D call uncertain. The CDR3 is 12 amino acids. Germline-derived CDR1 and CDR2 are SNHLY and FYNNEI. Trimming removed 6 bases from V and 6 bases from J, with 11 bases in between. CDR3 in amino acids: CASSRLWPEAFF. In nucleotides, the CDR3 is TGTGCCAGCAGCCGTCTTTGGCCTGAAGCTTTCTTT.

This clone was counted many times. The V gene is TRBV7-6, the J gene TRBJ2-1; TRBD2 agrees at 8 bases. This CDR3 has 13 residues. Germline lookup yields CDR1 SGHVS and CDR2 FNYEAQ. With 5 bases clipped from V and 6 bases from J, the junction kept 3 bases outside the gene matches. The DNA of the CDR3 is TGTGCCAGCAGCCCCGGGACTAGCAATGAGCAGTTCTTC. This sequence encodes CASSPGTSNEQFF.

This sequence joins TRBV5-1 and TRBJ2-1; the match to TRBD2 covers 12 bases. The CDR3 consists of 14 residues. CDR1 and CDR2 from the germline V gene are SGHRS and YFSETQ. The ends lost 6 bases at V and 10 bases at J; junction bases unmatched: 8. The CDR3 spells CASKLAGGNGEQFF. The CDR3 bases are TGCGCCAGCAAACTAGCGGGAGGAAATGGCGAGCAGTTCTTC.

The CDR3 DNA sequence: TGTGCCAGCAGCCAGGGCCTTAATGAGCAGTTCTTC. It encodes CASSQGLNEQFF. The chain recombines TRBV11-2 with TRBJ2-1; TRBD1 is a possible D gene (5 bases). The CDR3 sequence is 12 residues long. The V and J ends lost 5 bases and 7 bases respectively, with 9 bases between them. Germline V gene sequence: CDR1 SGHAT, CDR2 FQNNGV.

The CDR3 region has the DNA TGTGCCAGCAGCTTAGGTGGGACATTGCCTGGCTACACCTTC. Protein sequence: CASSLGGTLPGYTF. V usage is TRBV11-2 and J usage is TRBJ1-2; a weak D match, TRBD1 (6 bases). The CDR3 length is 14 residues. Germline CDR1 reads SGHAT; CDR2 reads FQNNGV. Trimming cost V 1 base and J 7 bases, with 13 bases left between them.

This clone has only a few counts. The genes are TRBV6-6 and TRBJ2-2; 8 bases are a match to TRBD1. The CDR3 has 16 amino acids. After removal of 4 bases from V and 3 bases from J, the junction contained 7 bases not matched to a gene. Germline assignment: CDR1 MNHNY and CDR2 SVGAGI (reference sequence). CDR3 residues: CASSSWTGRYTGELFF. The CDR3 region has the DNA TGTGCCAGCAGTTCCTGGACAGGGAGGTACACCGGGGAGCTGTTTTTT.

This sequence joins TRBV30 and TRBJ2-7; 7 nucleotides align to TRBD2. The V segment lost 1 base and the J segment 5 bases; nucleotides outside the gene matches: 8. The length of the CDR3 is 14 residues. In germline, CDR1 is GTSNPN, CDR2 SVGIG (reference sequence). The chain's CDR3 is CAWSDERGVDEQYF. In DNA form, the CDR3 reads TGTGCCTGGAGTGACGAGCGGGGAGTCGACGAGCAGTACTTC.

The V call is TRBV2, the J call TRBJ1-1; D possibly corresponds to TRBD1 (6 bases). V lost 5 bases, J lost 7 bases, and 11 bases lay in between. CDR1 and CDR2 (germline): SNHLY, FYNNEI. This CDR3 comprises 12 residues. This chain's CDR3 is CASSWGLNEAFF. The CDR3 coding sequence is TGTGCCAGCAGTTGGGGGCTAAATGAAGCTTTCTTT.

In this sample, this clone turned up a few times. CDR3 nucleotides: TGTGCCAGCAGCCGGATACAGGGTTTAGGCAATCAGCCCCAGCATTTT. This sequence encodes CASSRIQGLGNQPQHF. This rearrangement joins TRBV5-4 to TRBJ1-5; D is possibly TRBD1 (6 bases). Germline V gene sequence: CDR1 SGHNT, CDR2 YYREEE (reference sequence). Trimming left V 4 bases short and J 2 bases short, with 16 bases between. This CDR3 is 16 amino acids long.

Relative to its sample, this clone is medium-sized. As DNA, the CDR3 is TGTGCCAGTAGTCCCTGGGCGAACACTGAAGCTTTCTTT. Encoded protein: CASSPWANTEAFF. The chain uses TRBV19 and TRBJ1-1, with D uncertain. This CDR3 is 13 amino acids long. Trimming removed 5 bases from V and 1 base from J, with 8 bases in between. CDR1 is LNHDA and CDR2 is SQIVND in the germline V gene (reference sequence).

This clone was seen only a few times. This chain connects TRBV12-2 to TRBJ2-5; TRBD2 is taken as the D call from the table, unchecked against the DNA. TRBV12-2 is recorded as a pseudogene. The CDR3 consists of 15 residues. DNA for the CDR3: TGTGCAAGTCGCCCTCAGGAGGGGCAGGTAGAGACCCAGTACTTC. Translated, it gives CASRPQEGQVETQYF.

This clone was seen a few times. The rearrangement uses TRBV5-6 and TRBJ1-1; D may be TRBD1 (5 bases). V lost 2 bases and J 2 bases, leaving 10 bases between the germline ends. The germline V gene has CDR1 SGHDT and CDR2 YYEEEE. This CDR3 contains 14 residues. The CDR3 sequence is CASSLVQGNTEAFF. The CDR3 DNA follows: TGTGCCAGCAGCTTAGTCCAGGGCAACACTGAAGCTTTCTTT.

This chain joins TRBV7-6 and TRBJ2-3, with D perhaps TRBD2 (6 bases). Between the trimmed V and J ends, which lost 4 bases and 2 bases, there was a span of 16 bases. The germline V gene has CDR1 SGHVS and CDR2 FNYEAQ. The CDR3 runs 16 residues. The CDR3 protein is CASSSMGRGITDTQYF. Here the CDR3 DNA reads TGTGCCAGCAGCTCCATGGGGCGGGGAATCACAGATACGCAGTATTTT.

The chain carries TRBV6-5 and TRBJ1-2; 7 positions match TRBD1. J lost 5 bases, V lost 5 bases, and 11 bases had no gene match. This CDR3 region has 15 residues. Germline V lookup: CDR1 MNHEY, CDR2 SVGAGI. This CDR3 reads CASSKQGGTRYGYTF. The CDR3 DNA follows: TGTGCCAGCAGTAAGCAGGGGGGCACGCGGTATGGCTACACCTTC.

The chain carries TRBV6-4 and TRBJ1-1; D is perhaps TRBD1 (5 bases). Per germline, CDR1 MRHNA and CDR2 SNTAGT. Trimming removed 2 bases from V and 1 base from J, with 14 bases in between. The CDR3 loop spans 16 amino acids. This chain's CDR3 is CASSDGAWGGNTEAFF. CDR3 DNA sequence: TGTGCCAGCAGTGACGGGGCCTGGGGGGGGAACACTGAAGCTTTCTTT.

The rearrangement joins TRBV6-6 to TRBJ2-7, with a tentative D call TRBD2 (6 bases). Between the trimmed V and J ends, which lost 1 base and 3 bases, there was a span of 13 bases. CDR1 is MNHNY and CDR2 is SVGAGI in the germline V gene (reference sequence). The CDR3 is 15 residues long. As DNA, the CDR3 is TGTGCCAGCAGTTACTACGCGGGGACTCACTACGAGCAGTACTTC. Residues: CASSYYAGTHYEQYF.

This chain joins TRBV7-9 and TRBJ2-3; maybe TRBD2 (6 bases). The CDR3 is made up of 15 amino acids. Looked up from germline, CDR1 is SEHNR and CDR2 is FQNEAQ (reference sequence). The V end lost 1 base, the J end lost 6 bases, and 14 bases lay between the germline ends. The CDR3 DNA sequence: TGTGCCAGCAGCTTAGTTTTCGGGAGAAGCGATACGCAGTATTTT. The encoded protein is CASSLVFGRSDTQYF.

V gene TRBV28 combines with J gene TRBJ2-7, with 7 positions matching TRBD1. The CDR3 is 13 amino acids. Germline trimming cut 7 bases from V and 6 bases from J; bases unmatched to any gene: 9. Germline assignment: CDR1 MDHEN and CDR2 SYDVKM. In DNA form, the CDR3 reads TGTGCCAGCACCACAGGGGTATACTCCGAGCAGTACTTC. It specifies CASTTGVYSEQYF.

The chain is built from TRBV27 and TRBJ2-7; D possibly corresponds to TRBD1 (5 bases). CDR3 size: 13 residues. Trimming shortened V by 5 bases and J by 5 bases, and 13 bases separated the two germline ends. Germline-derived CDR1 and CDR2 are MNHEY and SMNVEV (reference sequence). CDR3 loop: CASSGWTSDEQYF. DNA of the CDR3: TGTGCCAGCAGTGGATGGACATCAGACGAGCAGTACTTC.

V gene TRBV6-1 combines with J gene TRBJ2-3; tentative D call: TRBD1 (5 bases). The CDR3 has 16 amino acids. Trimming removed 3 bases from V and 3 bases from J, with 16 bases in between. Germline V lookup: CDR1 MNHNS, CDR2 SASEGT. CDR3 DNA: TGTGCCAGCAGTGAGACAGTCTCTCAACGGACAGATACGCAGTATTTT. Its translation is CASSETVSQRTDTQYF.

This clone has more than one count but fewer than ten. The V gene is TRBV6-5, the J gene TRBJ2-3; the D gene is possibly TRBD2 (6 bases). Germline CDR1 reads MNHEY; CDR2 reads SVGAGI. Between the trimmed V and J ends, which lost 3 bases and 0 bases, there was a span of 10 bases. The CDR3 runs 15 residues. CDR3 DNA: TGTGCCAGCAGTTATATCGGGGGTAGCACAGATACGCAGTATTTT. Protein sequence: CASSYIGGSTDTQYF.

CDR3 coding DNA: TGTGCCAGCAGTTTAGGGCTGGGGAGTCGTGGCTACACCTTC. This gives the protein CASSLGLGSRGYTF. The V and J genes are TRBV28 and TRBJ1-2, with unresolved D. Germline V gives CDR1 MDHEN, CDR2 SYDVKM. The CDR3 covers 14 residues. V was shortened by 2 bases and J by 7 bases, with 14 bases between the two germline ends.